This T cell receptor beta chain was identified during a study of T-cell reconstitution after alpha-beta-depleted transplantation in children. This clonotype turned up a few times. CDR1 is SGHRS, CDR2 YFSETQ, per germline. The germline V and J ends were trimmed by 4 bases and 1 base, with 14 bases remaining between them. The CDR3 consists of 15 residues. This sample's TCRbeta library carried unique molecular identifier barcodes. TCRdb reprocessed the PCR reads via MiXCR and lists one record per CDR3 protein. The sample consists of about 610,000 distinct CDR3 sequences, roughly a tenth of them appearing once.

The TCR originated in a human donor who donated a stem cell graft to a child with acute myeloid leukemia. Sequencing was performed on PBMCs from the stem cell graft donor, taken from the stem cell graft. The chain carries TRBV5-1 and TRBJ1-1, with a weak D call TRBD1 (6 bases). The CDR3: CASSGGHPTNTEAFF. CDR3 DNA sequence: TGCGCCAGCAGCGGGGGACACCCCACGAACACTGAAGCTTTCTTT.